The 4 T cell receptor beta chains below were found in one sample sequenced in a study of T cells in Graves' hyperthyroidism and ophthalmopathy. RNA transcripts yielded amplified TCR beta CDR3 regions. The HTBI set primed first-round TCR CDR3 RT-PCR. Each CDR3 protein gets one entry after TCRdb re-called the multiplex PCR reads with MiXCR. The repertoire holds about 400,000 distinct CDR3 sequences, with roughly 14% as singletons. The sequenced material came from blood. The receptors shown here come from a woman in her 30s with Graves' ophthalmopathy.

This clonotype was picked up many times. The chain combines TRBV28 with TRBJ1-2; D unclear. Germline lookup yields CDR1 MDHEN and CDR2 SYDVKM. This CDR3 has 13 amino acids. V was trimmed by 1 base and J by 2 bases, leaving 5 bases between them. The CDR3 sequence is CASSLSRNYGYTF. The CDR3 region has the DNA TGTGCCAGCAGTTTATCCAGGAACTATGGCTACACCTTC.

On this clonotype itself: A much larger clone differs from this one at a single base, so this may be a read error. The rearrangement links TRBV6-5 to TRBJ2-7, with D uncertain. The V gene's germline CDR1 is MNHEY and CDR2 SVGAGI. The CDR3 loop spans 14 amino acids. V lost 4 bases, J lost 5 bases, and 15 bases lay in between. The CDR3 here is CASSSVLPPNEQYF. The CDR3 DNA reads as TGTGCCAGCAGTTCGGTGTTACCCCCAAACGAGCAGTACTTC.

This clonotype has a count of ten or more. The chain joins TRBV20-1 to TRBJ2-7; the D is unclear. In germline, CDR1 is DFQATT, CDR2 SNEGSKA (reference sequence). Trimming stripped 3 bases from V and 3 bases from J, with 12 bases between. The CDR3 covers 13 residues. CDR3 region: CSASGLSNYEQYF. The CDR3 nucleotides are TGCAGTGCTAGCGGTCTCTCGAACTACGAGCAGTACTTC.

The chain combines TRBV9 with TRBJ2-1, with D perhaps matching TRBD1 or TRBD2 (5 bases each). The ends were cut back, 3 bases at V and 4 bases at J, with 8 bases in the middle. This CDR3 spans 13 amino acids. CDR1 is SGDLS, CDR2 YYNGEE, per germline. In DNA, the CDR3 is TGTGCCAGCAGCGGTGGGGGTTACAATGAGCAGTTCTTC. This codes for CASSGGGYNEQFF.